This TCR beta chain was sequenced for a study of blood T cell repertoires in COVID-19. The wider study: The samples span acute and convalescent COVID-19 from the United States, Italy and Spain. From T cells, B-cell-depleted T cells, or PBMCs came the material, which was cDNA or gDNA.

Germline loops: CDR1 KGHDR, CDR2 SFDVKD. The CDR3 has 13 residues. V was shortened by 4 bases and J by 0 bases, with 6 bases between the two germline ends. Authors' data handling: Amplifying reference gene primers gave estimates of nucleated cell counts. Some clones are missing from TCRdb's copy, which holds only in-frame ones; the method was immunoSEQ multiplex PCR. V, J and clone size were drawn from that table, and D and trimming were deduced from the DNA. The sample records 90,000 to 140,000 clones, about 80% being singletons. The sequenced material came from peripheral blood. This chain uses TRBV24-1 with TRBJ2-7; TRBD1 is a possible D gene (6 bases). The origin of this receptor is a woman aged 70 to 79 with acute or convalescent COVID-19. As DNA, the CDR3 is TGTGCCACCAGTGAGACAGGCTCCTACGAGCAGTACTTC. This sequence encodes CATSETGSYEQYF.